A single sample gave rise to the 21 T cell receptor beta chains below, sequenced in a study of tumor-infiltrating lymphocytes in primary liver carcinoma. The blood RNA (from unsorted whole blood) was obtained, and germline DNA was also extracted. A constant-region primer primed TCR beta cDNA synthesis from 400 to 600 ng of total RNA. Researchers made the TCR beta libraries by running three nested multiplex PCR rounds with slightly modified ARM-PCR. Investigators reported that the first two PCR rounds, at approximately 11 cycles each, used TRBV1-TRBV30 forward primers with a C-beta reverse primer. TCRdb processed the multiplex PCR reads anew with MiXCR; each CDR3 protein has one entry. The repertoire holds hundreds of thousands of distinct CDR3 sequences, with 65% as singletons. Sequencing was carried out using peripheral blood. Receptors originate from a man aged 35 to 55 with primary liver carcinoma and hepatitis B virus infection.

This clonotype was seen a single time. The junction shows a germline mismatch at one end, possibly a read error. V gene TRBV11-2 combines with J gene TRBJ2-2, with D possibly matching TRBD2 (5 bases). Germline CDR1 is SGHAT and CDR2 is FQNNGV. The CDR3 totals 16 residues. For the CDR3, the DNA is TGTGCCAGTAGCTTAGGTTGGAGCGGTAATACCGGGGAGCTGTTTTTT. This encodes CASSLGWSGNTGELFF.

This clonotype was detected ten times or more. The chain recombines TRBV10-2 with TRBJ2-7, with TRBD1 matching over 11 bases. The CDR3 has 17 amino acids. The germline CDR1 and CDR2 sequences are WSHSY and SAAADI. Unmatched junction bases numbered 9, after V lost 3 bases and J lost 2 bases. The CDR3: CASSEIRMGQGAYEQYF. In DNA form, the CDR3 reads TGCGCCAGCAGTGAAATAAGAATGGGACAGGGGGCCTACGAGCAGTACTTC.

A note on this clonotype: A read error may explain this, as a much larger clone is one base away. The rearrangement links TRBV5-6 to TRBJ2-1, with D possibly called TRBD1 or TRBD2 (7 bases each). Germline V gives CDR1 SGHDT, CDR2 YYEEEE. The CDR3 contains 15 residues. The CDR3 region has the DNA TGTGCCAGCAGCTTGGGGGGAGGGGGCTACAATGAGGAGTTCTTC. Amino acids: CASSLGGGGYNEEFF.

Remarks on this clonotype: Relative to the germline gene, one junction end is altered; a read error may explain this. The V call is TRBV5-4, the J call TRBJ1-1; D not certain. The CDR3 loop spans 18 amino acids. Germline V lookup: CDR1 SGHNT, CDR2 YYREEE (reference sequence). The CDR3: CASQMTHLLGIMNTETFF. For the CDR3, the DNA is TGTGCCAGCCAAATGACACACCTCCTGGGAATTATGAACACTGAAACTTTCTTT. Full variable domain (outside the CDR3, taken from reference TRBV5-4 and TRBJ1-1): ETGVTQSPTHLIKTRGQQVTLRCSSQSGHNTVSWYQQALGQGPQFIFQYYREEENGRGNFPPRFSGLQFPNYSSELNVNALELDDSALYLCASQMTHLLGIMNTETFFGQGTRLTVV.

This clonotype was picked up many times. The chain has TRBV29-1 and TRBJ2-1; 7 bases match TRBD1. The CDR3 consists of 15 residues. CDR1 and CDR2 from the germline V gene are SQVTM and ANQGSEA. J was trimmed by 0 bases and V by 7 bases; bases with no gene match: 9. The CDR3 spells CSGNRGASSYNEQFF. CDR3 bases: TGCAGCGGGAACAGGGGAGCCAGCTCCTACAATGAGCAGTTCTTC.

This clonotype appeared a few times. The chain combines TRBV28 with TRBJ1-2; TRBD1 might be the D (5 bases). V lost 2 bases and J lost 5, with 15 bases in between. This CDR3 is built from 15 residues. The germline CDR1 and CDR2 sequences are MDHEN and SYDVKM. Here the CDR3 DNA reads TGTGCCAGCAGTTTAGGGGGGGTCAGCAATTATGGCTACACCTTC. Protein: CASSLGGVSNYGYTF.

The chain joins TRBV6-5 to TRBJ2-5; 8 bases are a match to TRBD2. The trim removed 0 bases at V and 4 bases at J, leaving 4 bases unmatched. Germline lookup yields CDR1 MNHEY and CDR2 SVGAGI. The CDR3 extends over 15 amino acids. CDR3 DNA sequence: TGTGCCAGCAGTTACTCCCCGGGGGGGGCAGAGACCCAGTACTTC. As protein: CASSYSPGGAETQYF.

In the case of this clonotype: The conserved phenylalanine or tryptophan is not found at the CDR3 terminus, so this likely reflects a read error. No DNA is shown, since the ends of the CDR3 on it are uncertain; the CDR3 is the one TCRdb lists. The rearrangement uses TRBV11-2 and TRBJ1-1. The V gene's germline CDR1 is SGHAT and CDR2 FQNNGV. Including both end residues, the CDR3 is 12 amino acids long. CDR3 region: CASSLEGFEVFL.

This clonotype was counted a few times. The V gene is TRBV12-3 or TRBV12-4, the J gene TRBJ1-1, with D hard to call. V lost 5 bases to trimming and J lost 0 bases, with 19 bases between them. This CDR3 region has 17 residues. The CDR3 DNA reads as TGTGCCAGCAGTACCCTTACCAACCCTTTCATGAACACTGAAGCTTTCTTT. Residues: CASSTLTNPFMNTEAFF.

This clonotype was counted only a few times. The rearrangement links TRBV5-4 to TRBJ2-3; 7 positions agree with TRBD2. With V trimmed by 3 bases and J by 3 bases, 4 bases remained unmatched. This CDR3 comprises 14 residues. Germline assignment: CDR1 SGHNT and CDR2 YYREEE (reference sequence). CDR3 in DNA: TGTGCCAGCAGCTCAATACTAGCGACAGATACGCAGTATTTT. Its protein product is CASSSILATDTQYF.

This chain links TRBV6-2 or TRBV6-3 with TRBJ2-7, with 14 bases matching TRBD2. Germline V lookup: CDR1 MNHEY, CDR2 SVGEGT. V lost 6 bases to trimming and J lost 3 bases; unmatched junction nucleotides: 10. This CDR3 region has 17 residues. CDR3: CASSPMGLAGVFYEQYF. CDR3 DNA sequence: TGTGCCAGCAGCCCTATGGGACTAGCGGGGGTCTTCTACGAGCAGTACTTC.

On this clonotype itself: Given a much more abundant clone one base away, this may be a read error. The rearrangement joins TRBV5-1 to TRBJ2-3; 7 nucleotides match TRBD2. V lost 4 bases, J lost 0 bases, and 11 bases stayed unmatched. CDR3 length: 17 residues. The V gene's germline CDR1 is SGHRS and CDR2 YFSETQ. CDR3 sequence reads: CASSTGRGGASTDTQYF. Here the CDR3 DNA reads TGCGCCAGCAGCACGGGACGCGGGGGTGCTAGCACAGATACGCAGTATTTT. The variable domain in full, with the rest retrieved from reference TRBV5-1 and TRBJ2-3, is KAGVTQTPRYLIKTRGQQVTLSCSPISGHRSVSWYQQTPGQGLQFLFEYFSETQRNKGNFPGRFSGRQFSNSRSEMNVSTLELGDSALYLCASSTGRGGASTDTQYFGPGTRLTVL.

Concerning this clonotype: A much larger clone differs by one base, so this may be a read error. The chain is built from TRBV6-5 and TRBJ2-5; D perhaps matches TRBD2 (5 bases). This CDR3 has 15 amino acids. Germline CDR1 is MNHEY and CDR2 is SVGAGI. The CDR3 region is CASSYQGPLGVTKYF. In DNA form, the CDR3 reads TGTGCCAGCAGTTACCAAGGACCGCTCGGGGTGACCAAGTACTTC.

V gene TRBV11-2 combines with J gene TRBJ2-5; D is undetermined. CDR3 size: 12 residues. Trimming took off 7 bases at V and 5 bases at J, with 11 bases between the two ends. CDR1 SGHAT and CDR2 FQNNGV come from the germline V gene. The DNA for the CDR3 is TGTGCCAGCATCTCCGGATGGGAGACCCAGTACTTC. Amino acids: CASISGWETQYF.

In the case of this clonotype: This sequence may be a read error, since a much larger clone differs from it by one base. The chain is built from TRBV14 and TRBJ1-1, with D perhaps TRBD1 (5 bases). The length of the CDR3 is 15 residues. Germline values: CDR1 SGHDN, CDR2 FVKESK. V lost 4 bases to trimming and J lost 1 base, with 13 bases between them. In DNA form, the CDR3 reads TGTGCCAGCAGCCTAGGGGCAGGGAAGAACACTGAAGCTTTCTTT. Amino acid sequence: CASSLGAGKNTEAFF.

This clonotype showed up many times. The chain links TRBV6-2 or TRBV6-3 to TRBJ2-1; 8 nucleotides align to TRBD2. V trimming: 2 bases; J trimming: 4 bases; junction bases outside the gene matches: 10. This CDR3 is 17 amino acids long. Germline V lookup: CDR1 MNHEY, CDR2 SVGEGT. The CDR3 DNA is TGTGCCAGCAGTTACCGCCGGGAGGGCCAAACTTACAATGAGCAGTTCTTC. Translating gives CASSYRREGQTYNEQFF.

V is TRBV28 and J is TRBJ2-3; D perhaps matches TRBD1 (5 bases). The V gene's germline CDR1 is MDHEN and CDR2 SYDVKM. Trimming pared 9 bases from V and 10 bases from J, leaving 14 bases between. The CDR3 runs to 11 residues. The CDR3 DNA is TGTGCCAGTGCCCAGCAAGGGGCGCAGTATTTT. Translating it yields CASAQQGAQYF. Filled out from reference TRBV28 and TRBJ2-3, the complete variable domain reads DVKVTQSSRYLVKRTGEKVFLECVQDMDHENMFWYRQDPGLGLRLIYFSYDVKMKEKGDIPEGYSVSREKKERFSLILESASTNQTSMYLCASAQQGAQYFGPGTRLTVL.

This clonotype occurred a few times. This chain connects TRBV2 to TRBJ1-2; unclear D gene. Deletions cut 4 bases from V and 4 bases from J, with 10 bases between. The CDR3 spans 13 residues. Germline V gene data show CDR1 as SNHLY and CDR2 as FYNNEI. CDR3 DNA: TGTGCCAGCAGTGGGCGGGCCCCCTATGGCTACACCTTC. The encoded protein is CASSGRAPYGYTF.

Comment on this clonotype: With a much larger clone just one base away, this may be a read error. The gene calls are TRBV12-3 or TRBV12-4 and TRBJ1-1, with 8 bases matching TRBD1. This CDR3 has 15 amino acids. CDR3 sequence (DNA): TGTGCCAGCAGTCGGACAGGGTTTGGTTCCACTGGAGCTTTCTTT. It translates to CASSRTGFGSTGAFF.

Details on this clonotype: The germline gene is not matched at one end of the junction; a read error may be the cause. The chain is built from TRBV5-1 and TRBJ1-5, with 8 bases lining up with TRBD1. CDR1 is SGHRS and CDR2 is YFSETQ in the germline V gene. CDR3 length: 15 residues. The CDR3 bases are TGCGCCAGCAGCCCAGGACAGGGCTCAAATCAGTCCCAGCATTTT. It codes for CASSPGQGSNQSQHF.

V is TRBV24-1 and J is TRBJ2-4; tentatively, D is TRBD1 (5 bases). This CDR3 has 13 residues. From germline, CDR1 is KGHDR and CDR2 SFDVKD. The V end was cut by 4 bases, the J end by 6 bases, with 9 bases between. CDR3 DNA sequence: TGTGCCACCAGTGACTCCAGGGCAAACATTCAGTACTTC. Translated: CATSDSRANIQYF.